This TCR beta chain emerged from a study of blood T cell repertoires in COVID-19. Study-level background: There were acute and convalescent COVID-19 samples, and they came from the United States, Italy and Spain. T cells, B-cell-depleted T cells, or PBMCs provided the cDNA or gDNA that served as material.

This clone was detected only once. The germline V and J ends were trimmed by 4 bases and 0 bases, with 6 bases remaining between them. The germline CDR1 and CDR2 sequences are SGHTA and FQGNSA. This CDR3 comprises 13 residues. How the authors handled the data: From reference gene primer amplification, estimates of nucleated cell counts were derived. Clones were sequenced by immunoSEQ multiplex PCR, and TCRdb holds only the in-frame ones, with some missing. The D gene and trimming were derived from the DNA, and the V and J assignments and clone size from that table. The table shows approximately 90,000 clones, with approximately 86% occurring only once.

The source of this sequence is a woman of 80 years or more with acute or convalescent COVID-19. J is TRBJ1-1 and V is TRBV7-2; no reliable D call. The specimen sequenced was peripheral blood. The CDR3 here is CASSYRLNTEAFF. CDR3 sequence (DNA): TGTGCCAGCAGCTACCGGTTGAACACTGAAGCTTTCTTT.